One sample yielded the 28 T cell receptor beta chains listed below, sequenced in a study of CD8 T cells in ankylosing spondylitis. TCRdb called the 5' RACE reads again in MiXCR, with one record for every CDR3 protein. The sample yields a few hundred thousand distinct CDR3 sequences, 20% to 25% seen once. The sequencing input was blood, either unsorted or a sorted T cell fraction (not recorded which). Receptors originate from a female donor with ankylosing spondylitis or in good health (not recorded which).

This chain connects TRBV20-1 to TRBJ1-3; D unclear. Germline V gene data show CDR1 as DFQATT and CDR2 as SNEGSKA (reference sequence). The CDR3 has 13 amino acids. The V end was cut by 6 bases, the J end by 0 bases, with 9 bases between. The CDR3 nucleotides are TGCAGTGCCCATAGGCCCTCTGGAAACACCATATATTTT. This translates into CSAHRPSGNTIYF.

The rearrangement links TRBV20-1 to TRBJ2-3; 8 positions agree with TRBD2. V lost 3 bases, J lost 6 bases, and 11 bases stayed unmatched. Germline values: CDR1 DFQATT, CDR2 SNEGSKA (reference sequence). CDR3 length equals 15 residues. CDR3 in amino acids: CSASGGRTTIDTQYF. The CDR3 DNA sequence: TGCAGTGCTAGTGGCGGGAGGACCACAATTGATACGCAGTATTTT.

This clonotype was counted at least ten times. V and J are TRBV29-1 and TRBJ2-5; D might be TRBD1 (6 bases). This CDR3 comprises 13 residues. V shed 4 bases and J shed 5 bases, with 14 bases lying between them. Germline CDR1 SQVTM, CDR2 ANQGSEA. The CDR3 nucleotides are TGCAGCGTTGGAACAGGGACGCAGGAGACCCAGTACTTC. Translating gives CSVGTGTQETQYF.

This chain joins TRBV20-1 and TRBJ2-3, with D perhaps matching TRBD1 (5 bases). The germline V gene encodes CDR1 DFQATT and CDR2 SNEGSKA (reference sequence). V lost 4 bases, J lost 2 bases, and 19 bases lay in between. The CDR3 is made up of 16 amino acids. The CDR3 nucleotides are TGCAGTGCTATCAGGGCTGAAAATGCACACACAGATACGCAGTATTTT. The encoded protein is CSAIRAENAHTDTQYF.

The chain's CDR3 is CSARKPQPDTQYF. CDR3 DNA sequence: TGCAGTGCTAGAAAACCTCAACCAGATACGCAGTATTTT. This rearrangement joins TRBV20-1 to TRBJ2-3; no firm D call. Germline CDR1 and CDR2: DFQATT and SNEGSKA (reference sequence). V shed 2 bases and J shed 4 bases, with 10 bases lying between them. The CDR3 has 13 residues.

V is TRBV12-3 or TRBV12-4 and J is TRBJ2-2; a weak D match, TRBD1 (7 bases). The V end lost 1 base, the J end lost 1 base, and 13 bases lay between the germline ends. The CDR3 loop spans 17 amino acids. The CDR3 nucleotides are TGTGCCAGCAGTTTAGATCAGGGGGGTTTGAACACCGGGGAGCTGTTTTTT. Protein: CASSLDQGGLNTGELFF.

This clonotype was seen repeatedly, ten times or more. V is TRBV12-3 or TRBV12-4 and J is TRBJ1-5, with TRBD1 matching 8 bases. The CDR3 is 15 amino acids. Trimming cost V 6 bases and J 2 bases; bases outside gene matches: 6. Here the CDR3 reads CASSPTGAGNQPQHF. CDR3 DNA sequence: TGTGCCAGCAGCCCGACAGGGGCGGGCAATCAGCCCCAGCATTTT.

In nucleotides, the CDR3 is TGCGCCAGCAGCCAAGGGACATTACTAGCGGGACACTACAATGAGCAGTTCTTC. This sequence encodes CASSQGTLLAGHYNEQFF. The genes are TRBV4-3 and TRBJ2-1, with 10 bases identical to TRBD2. This CDR3 has 18 amino acids. Germline V lookup: CDR1 LGHNA, CDR2 YSLEER. The trim removed 1 base at V and 3 bases at J, leaving 9 bases unmatched.

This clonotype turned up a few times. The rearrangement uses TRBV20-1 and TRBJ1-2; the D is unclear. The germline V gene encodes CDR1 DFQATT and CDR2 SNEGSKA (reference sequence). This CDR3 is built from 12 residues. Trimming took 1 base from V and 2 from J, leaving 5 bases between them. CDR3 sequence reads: CSARAENYGYTF. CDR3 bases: TGCAGTGCTAGAGCGGAGAACTATGGCTACACCTTC.

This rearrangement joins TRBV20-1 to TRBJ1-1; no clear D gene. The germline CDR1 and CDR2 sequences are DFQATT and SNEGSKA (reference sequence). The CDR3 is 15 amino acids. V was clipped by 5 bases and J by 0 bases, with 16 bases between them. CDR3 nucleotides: TGCAGTGCTTCGAGCACTCCGGGGATGAACACTGAAGCTTTCTTT. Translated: CSASSTPGMNTEAFF.

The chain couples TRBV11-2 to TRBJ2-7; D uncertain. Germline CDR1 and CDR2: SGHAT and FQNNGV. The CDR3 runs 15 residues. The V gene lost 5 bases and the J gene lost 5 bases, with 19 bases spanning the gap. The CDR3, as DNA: TGTGCCAGCAGCCCAGCGACACCTCCTCGCAACGAGCAGTACTTC. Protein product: CASSPATPPRNEQYF. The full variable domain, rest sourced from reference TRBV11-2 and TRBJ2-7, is EAGVAQSPRYKIIEKRQSVAFWCNPISGHATLYWYQQILGQGPKLLIQFQNNGVVDDSQLPKDRFSAERLKGVDSTLKIQPAKLEDSAVYLCASSPATPPRNEQYFGPGTRLTVT.

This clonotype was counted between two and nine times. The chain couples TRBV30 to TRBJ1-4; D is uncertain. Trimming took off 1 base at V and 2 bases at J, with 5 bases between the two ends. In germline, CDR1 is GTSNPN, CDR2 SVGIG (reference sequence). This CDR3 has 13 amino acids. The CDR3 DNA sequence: TGTGCCTGGAGTGGGCAGACTAATGAAAAACTGTTTTTT. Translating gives CAWSGQTNEKLFF.

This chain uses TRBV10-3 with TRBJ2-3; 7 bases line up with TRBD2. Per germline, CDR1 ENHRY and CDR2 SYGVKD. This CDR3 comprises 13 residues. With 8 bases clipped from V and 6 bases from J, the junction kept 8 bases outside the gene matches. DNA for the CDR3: TGTGCCATCGGGGCGGGAGTTTCCGATACGCAGTATTTT. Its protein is CAIGAGVSDTQYF.

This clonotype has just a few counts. The CDR3 loop is CASSRDVHQPQHF. For the CDR3, the DNA is TGTGCCAGCAGTCGGGACGTCCATCAGCCCCAGCATTTT. The J gene is TRBJ1-5, the V gene TRBV6-2 or TRBV6-3; weak D call: TRBD1 (5 bases). Trimming took off 5 bases at V and 5 bases at J, with 10 bases between the two ends. Germline CDR1 and CDR2: MNHEY and SVGEGT. The CDR3 is 13 residues long.

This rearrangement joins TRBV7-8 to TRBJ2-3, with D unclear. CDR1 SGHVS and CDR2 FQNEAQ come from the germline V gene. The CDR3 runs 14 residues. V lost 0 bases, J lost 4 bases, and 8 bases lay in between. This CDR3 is CASSLAKAPDTQYF. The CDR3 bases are TGTGCCAGCAGCTTAGCGAAGGCTCCAGATACGCAGTATTTT.

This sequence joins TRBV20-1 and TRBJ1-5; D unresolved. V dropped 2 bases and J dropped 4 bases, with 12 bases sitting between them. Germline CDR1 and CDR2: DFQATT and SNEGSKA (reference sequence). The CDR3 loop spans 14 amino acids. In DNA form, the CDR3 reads TGCAGTGCTAGATTACGCCGGGTGAATCAGCCCCAGCATTTT. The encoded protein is CSARLRRVNQPQHF.

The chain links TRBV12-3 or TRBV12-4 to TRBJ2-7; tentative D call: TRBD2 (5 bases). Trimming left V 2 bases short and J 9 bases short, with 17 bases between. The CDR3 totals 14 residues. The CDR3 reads CASSLTGSSTRQYF. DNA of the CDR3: TGTGCCAGCAGTTTAACGGGATCCTCTACGCGGCAGTACTTC.

CDR3 coding DNA: TGTGCCAGCACCAACGTACGGGGCGGCGAGACCCAGTACTTC. Translated: CASTNVRGGETQYF. V is TRBV6-1 and J is TRBJ2-5, with D perhaps given as TRBD1 or TRBD2 (5 bases each). The CDR3 contains 14 residues. CDR1 and CDR2 (germline): MNHNS, SASEGT. Deletions cut 7 bases from V and 5 bases from J, with 17 bases between.

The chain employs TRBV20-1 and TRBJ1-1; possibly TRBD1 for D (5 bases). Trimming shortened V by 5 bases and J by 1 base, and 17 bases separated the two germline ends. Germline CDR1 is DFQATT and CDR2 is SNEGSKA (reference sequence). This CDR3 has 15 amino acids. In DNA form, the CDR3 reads TGCAGTGCTCCCGACGGGAAAAGGGGGAACACTGAAGCTTTCTTT. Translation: CSAPDGKRGNTEAFF.

The CDR3 spells CASSLESGDEQYF. CDR3 sequence (DNA): TGTGCCAGCAGCTTGGAATCGGGGGACGAGCAGTACTTC. The rearrangement uses TRBV12-3 or TRBV12-4 and TRBJ2-7, with a tentative D call TRBD2 (6 bases). Trimming pared 6 bases from V and 5 bases from J, leaving 14 bases between. The CDR3 is 13 residues long.

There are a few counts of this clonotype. CDR3 region: CATSRATGVRRTEAFF. CDR3 sequence (DNA): TGTGCCACCAGCAGAGCAACAGGGGTAAGGAGGACTGAAGCTTTCTTT. This chain connects TRBV15 to TRBJ1-1; 7 positions agree with TRBD1. J was trimmed by 5 bases and V by 1 base; bases with no gene match: 10. This CDR3 spans 16 amino acids. CDR1 and CDR2 from the germline V gene are LNHNV and YYDKDF (reference sequence).

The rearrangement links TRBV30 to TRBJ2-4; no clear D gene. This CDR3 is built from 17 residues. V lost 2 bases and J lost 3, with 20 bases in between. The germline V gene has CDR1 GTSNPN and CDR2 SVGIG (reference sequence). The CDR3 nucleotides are TGTGCCTGGAGTCTGACATCCCATCGAGCCGGCAAAAACATTCAGTACTTC. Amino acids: CAWSLTSHRAGKNIQYF.

CDR3 protein: CASSQGAGVSETQYF. Written as DNA, the CDR3 is TGTGCCAGCAGCCAAGGAGCGGGAGTTTCCGAGACCCAGTACTTC. The chain links TRBV3-1 to TRBJ2-5; 8 positions match TRBD2. V lost 1 base, J lost 5 bases, and 6 bases stayed unmatched. The CDR3 extends over 15 amino acids. Germline lookup yields CDR1 LGHDT and CDR2 YNNKEL (reference sequence).

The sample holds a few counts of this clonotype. The CDR3 region has the DNA TGCAGTGCTAGAGCCCCAGCGGATCAATACAATGAGCAGTTCTTC. Its protein is CSARAPADQYNEQFF. This sequence joins TRBV20-1 and TRBJ2-1; possible D gene TRBD2, 5 bases. The CDR3 is 15 amino acids. Germline V gene lookup returns CDR1 DFQATT and CDR2 SNEGSKA (reference sequence). V gave up 1 base and J gave up 4 bases, with 14 bases separating them.

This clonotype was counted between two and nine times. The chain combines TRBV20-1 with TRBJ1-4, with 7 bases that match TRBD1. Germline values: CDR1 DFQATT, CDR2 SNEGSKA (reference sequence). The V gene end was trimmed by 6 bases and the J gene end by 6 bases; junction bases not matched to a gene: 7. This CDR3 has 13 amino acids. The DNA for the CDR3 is TGCAGTGCAGGCACAGGGGCTGATGAAAAACTGTTTTTT. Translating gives CSAGTGADEKLFF.

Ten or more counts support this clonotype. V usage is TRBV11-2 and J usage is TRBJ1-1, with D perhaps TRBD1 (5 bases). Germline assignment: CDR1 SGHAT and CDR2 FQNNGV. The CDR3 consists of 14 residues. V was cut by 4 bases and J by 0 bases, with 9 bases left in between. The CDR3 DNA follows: TGTGCCAGCAGCTGGGACGGAATGAACACTGAAGCTTTCTTT. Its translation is CASSWDGMNTEAFF.

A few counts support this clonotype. CDR3 sequence (DNA): TGTGCCAGCAGTTTAGGGCCCCAGGTAGCCTACGAGCAGTACTTC. This translates into CASSLGPQVAYEQYF. This chain joins TRBV12-3 or TRBV12-4 and TRBJ2-7, with D unresolved. V was shortened by 1 base and J by 2 bases, with 12 bases between the two germline ends. The length of the CDR3 is 15 residues.

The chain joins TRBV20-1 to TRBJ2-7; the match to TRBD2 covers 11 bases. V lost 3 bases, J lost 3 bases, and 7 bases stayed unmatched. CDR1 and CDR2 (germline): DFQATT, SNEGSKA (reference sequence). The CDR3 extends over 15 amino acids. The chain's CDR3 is CSASAGTSGYYEQYF. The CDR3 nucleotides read TGCAGTGCTAGTGCCGGGACTAGCGGATACTACGAGCAGTACTTC.